These T cell receptor beta chains were read from a single sample in a study of CD8 T cells in ankylosing spondylitis. TCRdb itself ran the 5' RACE reads through MiXCR, one entry per CDR3 protein. The sample lists about 200,000 distinct CDR3 sequences; approximately 7.3% were seen once. Sequenced: blood, either unsorted or a sorted T cell fraction (not recorded which). These receptor sequences come from a male donor with ankylosing spondylitis. The CDR3 runs from the conserved cysteine through the conserved F or W. The D gene is left open where the match is weak. Clone size, where shown, is once, few, many, or a class for clones that have expanded.

D gene | J gene | clone size | V gene | CDR3 protein | CDR3 DNA
TRBD1 | TRBJ2-1 | many | TRBV27 | CASSLSGWGQGNEQFF | TGTGCCAGCAGTTTATCAGGCTGGGGACAGGGCAATGAGCAGTTCTTC
TRBD2 | TRBJ2-2 | many | TRBV24-1 | CATSDSLAGVPGELFF | TGTGCCACCAGTGATTCCCTAGCGGGAGTCCCCGGGGAGCTGTTTTTT
- | TRBJ1-3 | - | TRBV7-9 | CASSLEGSSGNTIYF | TGTGCCAGCAGCTTAGAGGGAAGCTCTGGAAACACCATATATTTT
- | TRBJ2-7 | many | TRBV20-1 | CSAREHRISYEQYF | TGCAGTGCTAGAGAGCACAGGATCTCCTACGAGCAGTACTTC
- | TRBJ2-7 | many | TRBV27 | CASSLSRSLSYEQYF | TGTGCCAGCAGTTTATCACGGAGCCTCTCCTACGAGCAGTACTTC
TRBD1 | TRBJ2-5 | few | TRBV5-1 | CASSFDRGQETQYF | TGCGCCAGCAGCTTTGACAGGGGTCAAGAGACCCAGTACTTC
TRBD2 | TRBJ2-2 | few | TRBV7-9 | CASRDFAGGYDTGELFF | TGTGCCAGCAGAGACTTTGCGGGGGGATACGACACCGGGGAGCTGTTTTTT
- | TRBJ2-7 | many | TRBV20-1 | CSAPGTPYEQYF | TGCAGTGCGCCAGGGACACCCTACGAGCAGTACTTC
- | TRBJ1-4 | many | TRBV7-9 | CASSFSAEEKLFF | TGTGCCAGCAGCTTCTCGGCAGAAGAAAAACTGTTTTTT
- | TRBJ1-5 | many | TRBV20-1 | CSARGGGSQPQHF | TGCAGTGCTAGAGGGGGGGGTAGTCAGCCCCAGCATTTT
- | TRBJ1-1 | many | TRBV4-3 | CASSQEKVWSGAFF | TGCGCCAGCAGCCAAGAAAAAGTCTGGAGCGGAGCTTTCTTT
TRBD1 | TRBJ2-7 | - | TRBV20-1 | CSARGDRVIEQYF | TGCAGTGCTAGAGGCGACAGGGTTATCGAGCAGTACTTC
TRBD2 | TRBJ2-7 | few | TRBV6-5 | CASSYGGGDEQYF | TGTGCCAGCAGTTACGGGGGGGGAGACGAGCAGTACTTC
- | TRBJ2-6 | - | TRBV9 | CASSANTIGANVLTF | TGTGCCAGCAGCGCAAACACGATTGGGGCCAACGTCCTGACTTTC
TRBD1 | TRBJ2-5 | few | TRBV6-5 | CASSYSMTGWETQYF | TGTGCCAGCAGTTACTCGATGACAGGGTGGGAGACCCAGTACTTC
- | TRBJ1-2 | many | TRBV10-3 | CAISGQGSGYGYTF | TGTGCCATCAGTGGCCAGGGGAGCGGCTATGGCTACACCTTC
TRBD2 | TRBJ2-1 | - | TRBV11-3 | CASSRRTSAYNEQFF | TGTGCCAGCAGCCGTAGGACTAGCGCCTACAATGAGCAGTTCTTC
- | TRBJ1-1 | - | TRBV14 | CASSQSFTMNTEAFF | TGTGCCAGCAGCCAAAGTTTCACAATGAACACTGAAGCTTTCTTT
- | TRBJ1-2 | many | TRBV6-5 | CASSYSRANGYTF | TGTGCCAGCAGTTACTCGAGGGCCAATGGCTACACCTTC
TRBD1 | TRBJ1-2 | many | TRBV14 | CASSLLRGGPNGYTF | TGTGCCAGCAGCCTTCTCAGGGGGGGCCCTAATGGCTACACCTTC
TRBD1 | TRBJ2-5 | many | TRBV5-1 | CASSLTGGLQETQYF | TGCGCCAGCAGCTTGACAGGGGGTCTCCAAGAGACCCAGTACTTC
- | TRBJ1-5 | many | TRBV29-1 | CSGAKPGRGRDQPQHF | TGCAGCGGCGCAAAACCCGGCAGGGGCAGAGATCAGCCCCAGCATTTT
TRBD2 | TRBJ2-7 | many | TRBV9 | CASSPRLAGPYEQYF | TGTGCCAGCAGCCCTCGACTAGCGGGCCCCTACGAGCAGTACTTC
- | TRBJ2-3 | many | TRBV7-6 | CASSARVTDTQYF | TGTGCCAGCAGCGCTAGGGTCACAGATACGCAGTATTTT
- | TRBJ1-1 | many | TRBV7-9 | CASSPMRGTEAFF | TGTGCCAGCAGCCCCATGAGGGGGACTGAAGCTTTCTTT
TRBD1 | TRBJ2-3 | many | TRBV6-2/TRBV6-3 | CASSYAPGQGITDTQYF | TGTGCCAGCAGTTACGCTCCGGGACAGGGGATCACAGATACGCAGTATTTT
- | TRBJ1-1 | many | TRBV4-1 | CASSPNIRGGTEAFF | TGCGCCAGCAGCCCTAACATAAGAGGCGGGACTGAAGCTTTCTTT
- | TRBJ2-3 | many | TRBV7-9 | CASSLISTDTQYF | TGTGCCAGCAGCCTAATCAGCACAGATACGCAGTATTTT
TRBD1 | TRBJ2-7 | few | TRBV7-8 | CASSFPGQLFEQYF | TGTGCCAGCAGCTTCCCGGGACAGCTATTCGAGCAGTACTTC
- | TRBJ1-1 | many | TRBV7-9 | CASPPPVNTEAFF | TGTGCCAGCCCTCCCCCAGTGAACACTGAAGCTTTCTTT
- | TRBJ2-7 | few | TRBV10-3 | CAISDYLSYEQYF | TGTGCCATCAGTGACTACCTCTCCTACGAGCAGTACTTC
- | TRBJ2-7 | many | TRBV9 | CASSLGQGQEGQYF | TGTGCCAGCAGCCTCGGACAAGGCCAAGAAGGGCAGTACTTC
TRBD1 | TRBJ2-1 | many | TRBV6-1 | CASSGTEGNEQFF | TGTGCCAGCAGCGGGACAGAGGGCAATGAGCAGTTCTTC
- | TRBJ1-2 | many | TRBV7-2 | CASSLDRYGYTF | TGTGCCAGCAGCTTGGACCGCTATGGCTACACCTTC
- | TRBJ2-3 | few | TRBV6-1 | CASSRTGTTDTQYF | TGTGCCAGCAGTCGTACAGGGACCACAGATACGCAGTATTTT
- | TRBJ1-1 | many | TRBV6-5 | CASSYSRGLGTEAFF | TGTGCCAGCAGTTACTCGCGGGGTTTGGGCACTGAAGCTTTCTTT
- | TRBJ2-1 | many | TRBV2 | CASRAVYNEQFF | TGTGCCAGCAGGGCTGTTTACAATGAGCAGTTCTTC
- | TRBJ2-1 | many | TRBV25-1 | CASTPLWGHNEQFF | TGTGCCAGCACCCCCCTTTGGGGGCACAATGAGCAGTTCTTC
TRBD1 | TRBJ2-7 | many | TRBV5-6 | CASSFGTGRHEQYF | TGTGCCAGCAGCTTCGGGACAGGGCGTCACGAGCAGTACTTC
- | TRBJ2-7 | many | TRBV5-6 | CASSLVGASHEQYF | TGTGCCAGCAGCTTGGTGGGGGCAAGCCACGAGCAGTACTTC